This TCR beta chain comes out of a study of cytomegalovirus exposure and HLA in healthy donors. About the research overall: The early release's HLA-typed donors yielded approximately 82 million unique TCRs.

V lost 1 base to trimming and J lost 5 bases, with 9 bases between them. There are 14 residues in the CDR3. From germline, CDR1 is LGHNA and CDR2 YSLEER. This clone has more than one count but fewer than ten. The antigen is undetermined. Broader study findings: With DRB1 most and HLA-C fewest, TCR association rates differed between HLA loci in a later analysis.

The PCR used 60 Vbeta and 13 Jbeta primers. Assay used: immunoSEQ multiplex PCR; TCRdb lists only in-frame clones, some missing. The sample lists about 180,000 clones; about four fifths were seen once. Sequencing used PBMCs. This clonotype originated in a woman between 18 and 30 years old in good health and CMV-seropositive. The J gene is TRBJ1-3, the V gene TRBV4-3; D is ambiguous. The CDR3 DNA follows: TGCGCCAGCAGCCAAGTTTTCGGTAGAAACACCATATATTTT. It encodes CASSQVFGRNTIYF.